Following are 9 T cell receptor beta chains from one sample sequenced in a study of human T cells and chemical hapten exposure. MiXCR, run by TCRdb on the RACE reads, gives a single entry per CDR3 protein. This sample has hundreds of thousands of distinct CDR3 sequences, with nearly 6.5% found just once. The time point denotes: patch test 2, 6 weeks after DPC sensitization. Indicated treatment: therapeutic diphenylcyclopropenone sensitization with weekly scalp DPC. This specimen was whole blood, taken in connection with sensitization to the hapten diphenylcyclopropenone (DPC). The receptor source for this set is a woman aged 18-29 years with alopecia areata. Some clones in this sample may be carry-over from other donors' samples.

V gene TRBV6-4 combines with J gene TRBJ2-6; D is uncertain. Trimming removed 2 bases from V and 0 bases from J, with 2 bases in between. Germline V lookup: CDR1 MRHNA, CDR2 SNTAGT. This CDR3 region has 14 residues. The CDR3 region has the DNA TGTGCCAGCAGTGACAACTCTGGGGCCAACGTCCTGACTTTC. It codes for CASSDNSGANVLTF.

This clonotype has a count of ten or more. The chain links TRBV5-4 to TRBJ1-1; D remains ambiguous. The V gene lost 2 bases and the J gene lost 0 bases, with 17 bases spanning the gap. The V gene's germline CDR1 is SGHNT and CDR2 YYREEE (reference sequence). The CDR3 length is 17 residues. The CDR3 bases are TGTGCCAGCAGCTTTGACACCATTCAGACCTTGAACACTGAAGCTTTCTTT. Translated, it gives CASSFDTIQTLNTEAFF.

This clonotype was observed many times. The CDR3 region has the DNA TGCGCCAGCAGCTTGGCGGAGCATACTCCGACAGCCGCATCCTATAATTCACCCCTCCACTTT. Its protein product is CASSLAEHTPTAASYNSPLHF. The rearrangement uses TRBV5-1 and TRBJ1-6; D is possibly TRBD1 (5 bases). The CDR3 length is 21 residues. Germline V gene data show CDR1 as SGHRS and CDR2 as YFSETQ. V gave up 0 bases and J gave up 1 base, with 23 bases separating them.

The gene calls are TRBV6-2 or TRBV6-3 and TRBJ1-5; 7 bases fit TRBD1. V shed 6 bases and J 3 bases; nucleotides not matched to a gene: 11. Germline lookup yields CDR1 MNHEY and CDR2 SVGEGT. The CDR3 is 16 amino acids. CDR3 sequence: CASRTRTGATNQPQHF. The CDR3, as DNA: TGTGCCAGCAGGACTAGGACAGGAGCTACCAATCAGCCCCAGCATTTT.

This clonotype was seen a few times. This chain's CDR3 is CASSVMEGQPQHF. The CDR3, as DNA: TGTGCCAGCAGTGTGATGGAAGGTCAGCCCCAGCATTTT. This chain uses TRBV6-4 with TRBJ1-5; D ambiguous. The CDR3 runs 13 residues. The germline V gene encodes CDR1 MRHNA and CDR2 SNTAGT. Trimming shortened V by 4 bases and J by 6 bases, and 10 bases separated the two germline ends.

In this sample, this clonotype turned up many times. The chain combines TRBV12-3 or TRBV12-4 with TRBJ2-2; no clear D. The V end was cut by 10 bases, the J end by 5 bases, with 20 bases between. The length of the CDR3 is 15 residues. The CDR3 spells CAITVGIRVTGELFF. Written as DNA, the CDR3 is TGTGCCATTACGGTGGGGATACGTGTAACCGGGGAGCTGTTTTTT.

The chain recombines TRBV20-1 with TRBJ2-3; D assignment may be TRBD1 or TRBD2 (5 bases each). The CDR3 covers 16 residues. CDR1 and CDR2 from the germline V gene are DFQATT and SNEGSKA (reference sequence). V was clipped by 2 bases and J by 0 bases, with 15 bases between them. CDR3 in amino acids: CSARPTGRSSTDTQYF. In DNA, the CDR3 is TGCAGTGCTAGACCAACGGGGCGGTCTAGCACAGATACGCAGTATTTT.

This clonotype was detected ten times or more. The chain carries TRBV6-2 or TRBV6-3 and TRBJ2-1, with D hard to call. V lost 6 bases and J lost 0, with 6 bases in between. Germline-derived CDR1 and CDR2 are MNHEY and SVGEGT. The length of the CDR3 is 13 residues. CDR3 sequence (DNA): TGTGCCAGCAGCCCCACCTCCTACAATGAGCAGTTCTTC. This gives the protein CASSPTSYNEQFF.

This clonotype was observed at least ten times. V and J are TRBV4-3 and TRBJ1-4; D possibly corresponds to TRBD1 (6 bases). The germline CDR1 and CDR2 sequences are LGHNA and YSLEER. The CDR3 extends over 14 amino acids. V lost 1 base to trimming and J lost 7 bases, with 10 bases between them. CDR3 nucleotide sequence: TGCGCCAGCAGCCAAGGCCAGGGGAGTGAAAAACTGTTTTTT. Encoded protein: CASSQGQGSEKLFF.